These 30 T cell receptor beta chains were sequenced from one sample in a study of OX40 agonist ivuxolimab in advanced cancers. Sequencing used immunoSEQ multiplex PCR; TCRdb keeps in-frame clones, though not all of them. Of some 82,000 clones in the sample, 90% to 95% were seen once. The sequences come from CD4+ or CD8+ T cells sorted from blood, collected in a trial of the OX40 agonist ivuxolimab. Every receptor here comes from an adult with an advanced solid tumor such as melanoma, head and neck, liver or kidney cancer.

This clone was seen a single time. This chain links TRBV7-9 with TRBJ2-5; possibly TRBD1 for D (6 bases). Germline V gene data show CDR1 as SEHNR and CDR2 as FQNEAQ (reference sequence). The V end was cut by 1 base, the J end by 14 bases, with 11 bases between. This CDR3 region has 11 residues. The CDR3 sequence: CASSLETGFYF. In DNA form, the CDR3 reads TGTGCCAGCAGCTTAGAAACAGGGTTTTACTTC.

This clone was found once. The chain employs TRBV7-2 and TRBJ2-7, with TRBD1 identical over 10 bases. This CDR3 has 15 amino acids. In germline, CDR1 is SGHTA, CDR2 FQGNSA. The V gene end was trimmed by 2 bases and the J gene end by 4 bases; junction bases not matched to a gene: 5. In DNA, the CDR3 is TGTGCCAGCAGCTTACCGAGACAGGGGGCTTACGAGCAGTACTTC. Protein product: CASSLPRQGAYEQYF.

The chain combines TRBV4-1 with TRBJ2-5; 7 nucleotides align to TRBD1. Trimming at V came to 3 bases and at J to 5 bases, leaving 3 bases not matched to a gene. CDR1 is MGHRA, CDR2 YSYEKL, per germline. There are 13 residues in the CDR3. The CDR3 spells CASSQTGKETQYF. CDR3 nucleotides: TGCGCCAGCAGCCAGACAGGGAAGGAGACCCAGTACTTC.

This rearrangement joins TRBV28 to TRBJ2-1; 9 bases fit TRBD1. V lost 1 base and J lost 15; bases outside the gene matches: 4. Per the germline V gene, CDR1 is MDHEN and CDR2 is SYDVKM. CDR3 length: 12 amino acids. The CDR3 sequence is CASSLSGQGRFF. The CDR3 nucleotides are TGTGCCAGCAGTTTATCTGGACAGGGGCGGTTCTTC.

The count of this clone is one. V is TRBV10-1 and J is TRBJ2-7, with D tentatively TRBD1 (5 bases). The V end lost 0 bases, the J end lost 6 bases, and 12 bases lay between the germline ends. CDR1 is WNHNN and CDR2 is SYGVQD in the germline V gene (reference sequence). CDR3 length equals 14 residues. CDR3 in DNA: TGCGCCAGCAGTGAGTCGCAGGGTTTGAGCGAGCAGTACTTC. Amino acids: CASSESQGLSEQYF.

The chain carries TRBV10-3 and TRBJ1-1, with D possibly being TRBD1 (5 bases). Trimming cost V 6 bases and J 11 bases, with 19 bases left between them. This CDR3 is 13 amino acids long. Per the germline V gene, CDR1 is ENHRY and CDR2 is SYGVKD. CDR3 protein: CAIRGPSSAGAFF. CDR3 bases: TGTGCCATCAGGGGACCCTCGTCCGCGGGTGCTTTCTTT.

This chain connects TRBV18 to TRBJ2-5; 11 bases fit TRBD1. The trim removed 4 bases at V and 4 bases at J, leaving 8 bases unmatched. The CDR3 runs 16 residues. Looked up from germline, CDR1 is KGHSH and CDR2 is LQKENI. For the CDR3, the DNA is TGTGCCAGCTCACTCAACGGACAGGGGGCCCGAGAGACCCAGTACTTC. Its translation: CASSLNGQGARETQYF.

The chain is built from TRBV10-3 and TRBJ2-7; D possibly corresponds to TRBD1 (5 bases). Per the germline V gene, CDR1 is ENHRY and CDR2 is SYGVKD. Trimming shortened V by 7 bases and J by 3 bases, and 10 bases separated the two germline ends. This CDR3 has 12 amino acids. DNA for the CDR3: TGTGCCATCACCGACAGATTCTACGAGCAGTACTTC. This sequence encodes CAITDRFYEQYF.

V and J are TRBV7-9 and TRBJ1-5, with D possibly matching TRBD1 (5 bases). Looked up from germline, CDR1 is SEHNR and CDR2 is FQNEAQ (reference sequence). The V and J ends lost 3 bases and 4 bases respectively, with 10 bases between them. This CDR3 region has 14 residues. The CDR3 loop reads CASSFGTPNQPQHF. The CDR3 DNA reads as TGTGCCAGCAGCTTTGGGACTCCGAATCAGCCCCAGCATTTT.

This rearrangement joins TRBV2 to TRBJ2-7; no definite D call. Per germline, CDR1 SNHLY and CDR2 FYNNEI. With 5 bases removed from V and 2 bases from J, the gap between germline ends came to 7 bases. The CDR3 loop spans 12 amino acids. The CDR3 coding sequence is TGTGCCAGCAGTCCTTGGACCTACGAGCAGTACTTC. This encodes CASSPWTYEQYF.

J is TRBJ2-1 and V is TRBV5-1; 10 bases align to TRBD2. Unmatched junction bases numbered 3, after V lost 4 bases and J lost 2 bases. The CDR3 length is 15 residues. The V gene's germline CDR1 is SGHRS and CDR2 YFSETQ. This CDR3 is CASSPGLAAYNEQFF. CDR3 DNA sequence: TGCGCCAGCAGCCCAGGACTAGCGGCCTACAATGAGCAGTTCTTC.

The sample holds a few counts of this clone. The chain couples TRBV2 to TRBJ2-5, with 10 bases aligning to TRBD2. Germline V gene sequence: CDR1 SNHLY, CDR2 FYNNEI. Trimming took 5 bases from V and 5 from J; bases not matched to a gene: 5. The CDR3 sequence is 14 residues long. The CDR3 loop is CASSRAGGRETQYF. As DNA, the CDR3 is TGTGCCAGCAGTAGAGCGGGAGGGCGGGAGACCCAGTACTTC.

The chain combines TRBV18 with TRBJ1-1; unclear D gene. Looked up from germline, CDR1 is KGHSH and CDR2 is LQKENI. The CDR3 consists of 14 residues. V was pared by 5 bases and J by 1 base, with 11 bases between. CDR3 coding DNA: TGTGCCAGCTCATCAAATCAGCAGAACACTGAAGCTTTCTTT. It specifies CASSSNQQNTEAFF.

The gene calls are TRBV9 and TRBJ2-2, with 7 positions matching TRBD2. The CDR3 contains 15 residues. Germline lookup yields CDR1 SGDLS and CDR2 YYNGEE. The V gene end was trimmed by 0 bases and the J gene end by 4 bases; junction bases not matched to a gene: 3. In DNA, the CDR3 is TGTGCCAGCAGCGTAGCGGGAGGTAGCACCGGGGAGCTGTTTTTT. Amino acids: CASSVAGGSTGELFF.

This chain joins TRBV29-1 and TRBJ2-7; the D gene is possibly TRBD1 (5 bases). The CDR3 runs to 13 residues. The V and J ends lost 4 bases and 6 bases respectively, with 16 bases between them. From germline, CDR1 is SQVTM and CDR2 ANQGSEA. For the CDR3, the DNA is TGCAGCGTTGCACAGGCCCCCCTCGGCGAGCAGTACTTC. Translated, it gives CSVAQAPLGEQYF.

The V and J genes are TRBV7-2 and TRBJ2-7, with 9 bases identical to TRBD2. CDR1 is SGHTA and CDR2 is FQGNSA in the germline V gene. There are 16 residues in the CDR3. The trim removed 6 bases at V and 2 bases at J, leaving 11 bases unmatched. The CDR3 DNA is TGTGCCAGCAGAGGCGGGGGGGCTAGCGGGACCTACGAGCAGTACTTC. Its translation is CASRGGGASGTYEQYF. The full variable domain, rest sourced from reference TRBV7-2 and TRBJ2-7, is GAGVSQSPSNKVTEKGKDVELRCDPISGHTALYWYRQSLGQGLEFLIYFQGNSAPDKSGLPSDRFSAERTGGSVSTLTIQRTQQEDSAVYLCASRGGGASGTYEQYFGPGTRLTVT.

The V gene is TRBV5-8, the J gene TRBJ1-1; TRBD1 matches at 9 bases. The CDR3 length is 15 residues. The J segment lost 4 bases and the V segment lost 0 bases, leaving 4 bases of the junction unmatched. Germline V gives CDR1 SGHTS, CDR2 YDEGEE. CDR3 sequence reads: CASSLGQGVGTEAFF. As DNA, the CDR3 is TGTGCCAGCAGCTTGGGACAGGGGGTTGGCACTGAAGCTTTCTTT.

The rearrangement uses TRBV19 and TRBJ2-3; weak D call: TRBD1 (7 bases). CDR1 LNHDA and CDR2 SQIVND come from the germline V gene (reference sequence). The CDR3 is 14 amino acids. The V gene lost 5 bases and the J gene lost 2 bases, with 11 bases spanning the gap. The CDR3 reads CASSAGGFTDTQYF. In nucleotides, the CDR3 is TGTGCCAGTAGTGCAGGGGGGTTCACAGATACGCAGTATTTT.

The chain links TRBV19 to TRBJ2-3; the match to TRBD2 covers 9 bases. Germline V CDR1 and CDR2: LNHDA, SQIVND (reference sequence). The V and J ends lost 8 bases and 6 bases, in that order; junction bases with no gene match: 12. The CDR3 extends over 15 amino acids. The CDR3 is CASDGAGGPSDTQYF. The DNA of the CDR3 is TGTGCCAGTGACGGCGCGGGAGGGCCGTCGGATACGCAGTATTTT.

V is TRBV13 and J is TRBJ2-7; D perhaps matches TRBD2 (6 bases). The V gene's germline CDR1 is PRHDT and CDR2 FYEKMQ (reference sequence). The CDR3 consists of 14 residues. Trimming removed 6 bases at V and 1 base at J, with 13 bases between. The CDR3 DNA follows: TGTGCCAGCAGGCGGGGACTGGGGTCCTACGAGCAGTACTTC. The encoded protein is CASRRGLGSYEQYF.

DNA of the CDR3: TGTGCCAGCAGCCAAGGCCTGGGACTAGCGAGAAATGAGCAGTTCTTC. Protein product: CASSQGLGLARNEQFF. The V and J genes are TRBV14 and TRBJ2-1; 10 positions agree with TRBD2. Per germline, CDR1 SGHDN and CDR2 FVKESK. There are 16 residues in the CDR3. Trimming took 1 base from V and 7 from J; bases not matched to a gene: 7. The full variable domain, its missing parts supplied by reference TRBV14 and TRBJ2-1, is EAGVTQFPSHSVIEKGQTVTLRCDPISGHDNLYWYRRVMGKEIKFLLHFVKESKQDESGMPNNRFLAERTGGTYSTLKVQPAELEDSGVYFCASSQGLGLARNEQFFGPGTRLTVL.

CDR3 bases: TGTGCCAGCAGTGATAGGGGAGTAGGTCAGCCCCAGCATTTT. It is translated as CASSDRGVGQPQHF. The gene calls are TRBV2 and TRBJ1-5; tentatively, D is TRBD1 (5 bases). V lost 3 bases and J 6 bases, leaving 12 bases between the germline ends. CDR3 length: 14 residues. The V gene's germline CDR1 is SNHLY and CDR2 FYNNEI.

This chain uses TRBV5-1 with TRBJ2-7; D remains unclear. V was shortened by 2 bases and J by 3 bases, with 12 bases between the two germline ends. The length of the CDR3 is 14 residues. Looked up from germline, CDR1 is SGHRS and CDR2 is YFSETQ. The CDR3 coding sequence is TGCGCCAGCAGCTTCAGCGCCACAAGCTACGAGCAGTACTTC. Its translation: CASSFSATSYEQYF.

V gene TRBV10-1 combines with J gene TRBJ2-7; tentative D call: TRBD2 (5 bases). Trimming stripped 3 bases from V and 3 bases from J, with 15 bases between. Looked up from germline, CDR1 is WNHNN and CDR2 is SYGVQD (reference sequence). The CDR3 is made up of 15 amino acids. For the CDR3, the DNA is TGCGCCAGCAGTGACACGGGGAGTGGGGTCTACGAGCAGTACTTC. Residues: CASSDTGSGVYEQYF.

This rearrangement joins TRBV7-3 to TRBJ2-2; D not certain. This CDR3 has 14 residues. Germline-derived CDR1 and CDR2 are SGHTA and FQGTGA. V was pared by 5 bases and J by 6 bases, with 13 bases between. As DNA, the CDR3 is TGTGCCAGCAGCCCCGATGGGTGGGCCGGGGAGCTGTTTTTT. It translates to CASSPDGWAGELFF.

DNA of the CDR3: TGTGCCAGCAGAACCGGGACGTTCACAGATACGCAGTATTTT. Translated: CASRTGTFTDTQYF. The rearrangement uses TRBV5-4 and TRBJ2-3; the D gene could be TRBD1 or TRBD2 (5 bases each). CDR1 SGHNT and CDR2 YYREEE come from the germline V gene (reference sequence). Trimming cost V 5 bases and J 2 bases, with 12 bases left between them. This CDR3 contains 14 residues. Full variable domain (outside the CDR3, taken from reference TRBV5-4 and TRBJ2-3): ETGVTQSPTHLIKTRGQQVTLRCSSQSGHNTVSWYQQALGQGPQFIFQYYREEENGRGNFPPRFSGLQFPNYSSELNVNALELDDSALYLCASRTGTFTDTQYFGPGTRLTVL.

CDR3: CASRGPLRDTEAFF. The DNA for the CDR3 is TGCGCCAGCAGGGGCCCCCTACGGGACACTGAAGCTTTCTTT. This chain connects TRBV4-1 to TRBJ1-1; D gene ambiguous. Germline lookup yields CDR1 MGHRA and CDR2 YSYEKL. The CDR3 is 14 residues long. V lost 6 bases and J 3 bases, leaving 14 bases between the germline ends.

As DNA, the CDR3 is TGTGCCAGCAGCTTACACCGGGACACCGGGGAGCTGTTTTTT. Encoded protein: CASSLHRDTGELFF. The rearrangement joins TRBV11-2 to TRBJ2-2; D is unclear. The germline V gene encodes CDR1 SGHAT and CDR2 FQNNGV. Trimming cost V 2 bases and J 3 bases, with 7 bases left between them. This CDR3 has 14 residues.

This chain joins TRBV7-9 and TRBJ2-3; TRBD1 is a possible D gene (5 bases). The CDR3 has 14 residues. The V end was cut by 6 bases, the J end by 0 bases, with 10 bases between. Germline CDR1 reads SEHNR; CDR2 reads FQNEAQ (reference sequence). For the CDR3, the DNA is TGTGCCAGCAGTCTCGACAGTAGCACAGATACGCAGTATTTT. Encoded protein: CASSLDSSTDTQYF.

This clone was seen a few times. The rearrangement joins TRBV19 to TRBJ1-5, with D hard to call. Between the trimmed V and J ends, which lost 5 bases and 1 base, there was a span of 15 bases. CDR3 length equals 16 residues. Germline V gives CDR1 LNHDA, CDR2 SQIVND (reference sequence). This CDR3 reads CASSLTFTLSNQPQHF. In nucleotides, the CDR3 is TGTGCCAGTAGTCTCACATTTACACTGAGCAATCAGCCCCAGCATTTT.